This paragraph reports one T cell receptor beta chain. This clone's antigen is unknown. No much larger clonotype is one base removed from it; base qualities were not supplied. The data were taken from a study of shared clonotypes between healthy human individuals (dated by TCRdb to 2018 to 2020). At the level of the whole study: Three men and a couple of women, aged 18 to 49 years, made up the cohort. Blood TCR repertoires of roughly five healthy adults were deeply sequenced to estimate repertoire size and the extent of clonotype sharing between individuals. For each donor, CD4 naive and CD4 memory were each given three plates, CD8 naive was given two plates, and CD8 memory was given one plate. Leukapheresis yielded between about 0.85 and 10 billion PBMCs per donor. To increase sequencing depth and limit assay-specific biases, different laboratories used diverse techniques to prepare libraries and sequence TCR repertoires. Overall results and qualifications from the work: Only blood was sampled, and tissue TCR repertoires likely differ from those in blood. Clonotypes shared by all four sorted-subset donors showed higher generation probabilities than non-shared clonotypes. When a few donors were compared, the shared fraction of clonotypes was roughly 4.8% for naive CD4, roughly 3.4% for naive CD8, 2% to 2.5% for memory CD4, and 0.4% for memory CD8. Based on pairwise subsampling, the degree of clonotype sharing among donors was expected to be affected by sequencing depth. Incomplete sequencing was indicated by rarefaction of sorted-subset datasets, despite the large sequencing depth. The small number of donors limited the genetic and exposure-history diversity represented. Larger estimated clonotype richness was generally found for naive subsets than for memory subsets.

The CDR1 and CDR2 encoded by the germline V gene are MGHRA and YSYEKL. The CDR3, cysteine through phenylalanine, is 15 amino acids long. Just CDR3 DNA is preserved here, 45 bases in frame from base 1. Clipping removes 0 bases from V and 3 bases from J, with 4 as the unmatched junction base count. Using the deep immunoSEQ assay, multiplex PCR amplified TCR CDR3 regions from genomic DNA. Extracted genomic DNA from each cell subset was spread evenly across all wells of several immunoSEQ 96-well plates, with each plate serving as a replicate. For sorted subsets, roughly 200 ng genomic DNA, equal to tens of thousands of T cell genomes, was loaded into each replicate PCR. Purified libraries were quantified with a Qubit 3.0 fluorometer, sized on a Bioanalyzer 2100, and re-quantified with the KAPA Library Quantification kit. Every immunoSEQ 96-well plate was sequenced on a dedicated single-read 150-cycle Illumina NextSeq 550 flow cell. In the authors' own workflow: Because the immunoSEQ output included only junctional sequences and no quality scores, the filtering could not be the same as the filtering used for full-length reads. To assign V/J genes and CDR3, sequences were annotated against IMGT germline references using PyIR, a Python wrapper for IgBLAST v1.9. Reads were filtered out if the reads had weak V/J assignments (E-value above 1e-6), no CDR3, stop codons, out-of-frame junctions, or ambiguous translated residues. V3J clonotypes were defined as sequences sharing an identical inferred V gene, J gene, and CDR3 amino acid sequence. Percentage overlap between repertoires was computed as shared unique clonotypes divided by the size of the smaller repertoire. Richness of each repertoire was evaluated using RTK rarefaction, the Chao1 estimator, and Recon v2.1 estimates of unobserved clonotypes. OLGA was used to compute generation probabilities for all TCRbeta clonotypes that the gDNA method yielded from a few donors. In TCRdb, the immuneACCESS table is reduced to in-frame sequences with V and J assigned. These tables do not hold every clone; where another copy was compared, an unresolved V gene accounts for under half, and the others remain unexplained. V and J calls and clone size are as listed in that table; D and trimming were resolved from the DNA. The sample profile shows about 2.1 million clones; 90% to 95% of them were found once. The top ten hold more than 1.5% of the sample.

CD8 naive samples were CD45RO-negative cells positively selected for CCR7, giving a CD45RA+CCR7+ population that excluded TemRA cells. Donors were healthy HIV-negative adults with no recently reported acute infections or vaccinations. Every donor was a Caucasian adult residing in Nashville, Tennessee, USA. Blood was obtained by leukapheresis, after which PBMCs were separated by Ficoll-Histopaque density gradient centrifugation and cryopreserved in liquid nitrogen vapor phase. Analytical flow cytometry was used to check the purity and quantity of each magnetically sorted T cell population. Genomic DNA was isolated from each sorted fraction and quantified by UV absorbance on a Nanodrop 2000c.

Sample: naive CD8+ T cells from PBMCs. The sample's cell subset or site label, in plain terms: CD45RA+CCR7+. This receptor chain uses TRBV4-1 and TRBJ2-7; the junction holds 8 bases that match TRBD1. The receptor was derived from a man younger than 30 in good health. Some clones in this sample may be carry-over from other donors' samples. The CDR3 is CASSQEGDRGYEQYF. At the DNA level, the sequence is TGCGCCAGCAGCCAAGAAGGAGACAGGGGCTACGAGCAGTACTTC.